This T cell receptor beta chain was documented in a study of graft-versus-host responses after intestinal transplantation. Overall study context: Among the recipients, transplants were multivisceral, liver-intestinal, or isolated intestinal. Anti-thymocyte globulin served as induction for all recipients, who then took tacrolimus and steroids for three to four years.

General study findings and limits: Peak circulating GvH clone levels were associated with early post-transplant HvG declines. Recipient-marrow GvH clones were detected, some having first appeared in ileum or blood.

On this clone: What it binds is not known.

TCRdb's table, derived via immunoSEQ multiplex PCR, lists solely in-frame clones and lacks some. The table has tens of thousands of clones, 85% to 90% seen once; the top ten hold roughly 0.099%. Trimming took off 3 bases at V and 5 bases at J, with 10 bases between the two ends. This CDR3 has 13 residues. Germline CDR1 and CDR2: LNHNV and YYDKDF (reference sequence). The V and J genes are TRBV15 and TRBJ1-1, with a tentative D call TRBD1 (5 bases). This TCR derives from a human donor who received an intestinal transplant. This material consisted of unstimulated CD4+ T cells sorted from spleen or lymph node cells, taken before intestinal transplant. The DNA of the CDR3 is TGTGCCACCAGCAGTCGGGGGGGAACTGAAGCTTTCTTT. Its protein is CATSSRGGTEAFF.